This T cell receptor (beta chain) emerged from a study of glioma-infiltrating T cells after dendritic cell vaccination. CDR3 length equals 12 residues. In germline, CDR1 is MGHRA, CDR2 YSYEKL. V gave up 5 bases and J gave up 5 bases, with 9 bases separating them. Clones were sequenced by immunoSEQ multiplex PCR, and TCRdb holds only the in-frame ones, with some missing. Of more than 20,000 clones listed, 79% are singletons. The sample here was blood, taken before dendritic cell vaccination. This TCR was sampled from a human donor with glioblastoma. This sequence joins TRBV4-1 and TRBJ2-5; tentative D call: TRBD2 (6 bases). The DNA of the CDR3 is TGCGCCAGCAGCAGCAGCGGGGAGACCCAGTACTTC. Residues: CASSSSGETQYF.